What follows are 9 T cell receptor beta chains derived from one specimen sequenced in a study of identical twins. TCRdb itself ran the 5' RACE reads through MiXCR, one entry per CDR3 protein. The sample gives roughly 490,000 distinct CDR3 sequences, approximately 14% of which show up once; approximately 1% is in the top ten. The sample was also reused in another study, on yellow fever vaccine responses in identical twins.

The sample was CD4+ T cells sorted from blood. All receptors derive from a woman younger than 35 in good health.

This clonotype was detected a few times. The V call is TRBV5-1, the J call TRBJ1-4, with D unresolved. V lost 6 bases to trimming and J lost 4 bases, with 16 bases between them. This CDR3 is 15 amino acids long. CDR1 and CDR2 from the germline V gene are SGHRS and YFSETQ. The CDR3 spells CASTQMPADNEKLFF. CDR3 coding DNA: TGCGCCAGCACACAGATGCCAGCAGATAATGAAAAACTGTTTTTT.

This chain joins TRBV29-1 and TRBJ2-1; perhaps TRBD2 as D (5 bases). This CDR3 region has 14 residues. Trimming left V 7 bases short and J 6 bases short, with 19 bases between. The germline V gene has CDR1 SQVTM and CDR2 ANQGSEA. In DNA, the CDR3 is TGCAGCGCCATGCCCACTAGTTCCCCCAATGAGCAGTTCTTC. Translation: CSAMPTSSPNEQFF.

The chain is built from TRBV20-1 and TRBJ2-1; TRBD1 aligns across 10 bases. The CDR3 spans 13 residues. The V and J ends lost 3 bases and 6 bases, in that order; junction bases with no gene match: 2. Per the germline V gene, CDR1 is DFQATT and CDR2 is SNEGSKA (reference sequence). CDR3 in amino acids: CSARGQGINEQFF. In DNA form, the CDR3 reads TGCAGTGCTAGGGGACAGGGGATCAATGAGCAGTTCTTC.

As concerns this clonotype: Sequence at one end of the junction differs from germline and may be a read error. The chain has TRBV20-1 and TRBJ2-1, with 7 bases lining up with TRBD2. This CDR3 contains 15 residues. Germline assignment: CDR1 DFQATT and CDR2 SNEGSKA (reference sequence). CDR3 in amino acids: CCAPILLAFHNEQFF. CDR3 sequence (DNA): TGCTGTGCTCCGATCTTACTAGCGTTTCACAATGAGCAGTTCTTC.

The chain has TRBV21-1 and TRBJ1-6. TRBV21-1 is given as a pseudogene. CDR3 size: 14 residues. CDR3 DNA sequence: TGTGCCAGCAGCAAAGGACCGCGGGGTTCACCCCTCCACTTT. Its protein product is CASSKGPRGSPLHF.

The CDR3 protein is CASSFMVGVSYEQYF. For the CDR3, the DNA is TGTGCCAGCAGCTTTATGGTGGGGGTATCCTACGAGCAGTACTTC. The rearrangement joins TRBV7-9 to TRBJ2-7, with D possibly being TRBD1 or TRBD2 (5 bases each). The CDR3 is made up of 15 amino acids. V lost 3 bases, J lost 1 base, and 13 bases lay in between. Germline V CDR1 and CDR2: SEHNR, FQNEAQ (reference sequence).

V and J are TRBV15 and TRBJ1-2, with D maybe TRBD1 (6 bases). Germline V gives CDR1 LNHNV, CDR2 YYDKDF (reference sequence). Trimming took off 5 bases at V and 8 bases at J, with 12 bases between the two ends. CDR3 length: 12 amino acids. The CDR3 protein is CATSVNRVGYTF. The CDR3 region has the DNA TGTGCCACCAGCGTCAACAGGGTGGGCTACACCTTC.

The rearrangement joins TRBV6-2 or TRBV6-3 to TRBJ2-7, with D hard to call. Germline loops: CDR1 MNHEY, CDR2 SVGEGT. V was trimmed by 5 bases and J by 6 bases, leaving 17 bases between them. The CDR3 is 14 residues long. CDR3 DNA: TGTGCCAGCAGTGTGGCTGGATCGTTTATCGAGCAGTACTTC. It yields the protein CASSVAGSFIEQYF.

This clonotype was counted only a few times. The CDR3 DNA follows: TGTGCCAGCATCCACCGTGGGACAGGGGTCACCGGGGAGCTGTTTTTT. Residues: CASIHRGTGVTGELFF. The V gene is TRBV12-3 or TRBV12-4, the J gene TRBJ2-2, with 10 bases matching TRBD1. The CDR3 runs 16 residues. V shed 7 bases, J shed 4 bases, and the junction held 9 bases outside the gene matches.